A single sample is the source of the 32 T cell receptor beta chains below, sequenced in a study of graft-versus-host responses after intestinal transplantation. Repertoires were generated with immunoSEQ multiplex PCR, while TCRdb's copy carries only in-frame clones and drops some. This table has some 41,000 clones, approximately 93% appearing once. This specimen consisted of PBMCs, obtained 734 days after intestinal transplantation. Receptors originate from a human patient who received an intestinal transplant, so some T cells may come from the graft donor.

CDR3: CASGLPQHF. DNA of the CDR3: TGTGCTAGTGGTTTGCCCCAGCATTTT. V gene TRBV12-5 combines with J gene TRBJ1-5; D is unclear. The germline CDR1 and CDR2 sequences are LGHNT and FRNRAP. The CDR3 consists of 9 residues. V lost 2 bases and J 10 bases, leaving 0 bases between the germline ends.

The rearrangement uses TRBV10-3 and TRBJ1-4, with a possible D match to TRBD1 (6 bases). The V end lost 7 bases, the J end lost 4 bases, and 10 bases lay between the germline ends. The CDR3 runs 13 residues. Germline CDR1 and CDR2: ENHRY and SYGVKD. The CDR3 here is CAIKGGGNEKLFF. CDR3 DNA sequence: TGTGCCATCAAAGGGGGTGGTAATGAAAAACTGTTTTTT.

The chain is built from TRBV30 and TRBJ2-7, with 14 bases aligning to TRBD2. The CDR3 loop spans 14 amino acids. CDR1 GTSNPN and CDR2 SVGIG come from the germline V gene (reference sequence). The junction had 9 bases not matched to a gene; V was cut back by 8 bases and J by 6 bases. The CDR3, as DNA: TGTGCCACCGGGACTAGCGGGAGAGTATTCGAGCAGTACTTC. As protein: CATGTSGRVFEQYF. Full variable domain (rest looked up from reference TRBV30 and TRBJ2-7): SQTIHQWPATLVQPVGSPLSLECTVEGTSNPNLYWYRQAAGRGLQLLFYSVGIGQISSEVPQNLSASRPQDRQFILSSKKLLLSDSGFYLCATGTSGRVFEQYFGPGTRLTVT.

This clone is a singleton in its sample. The rearrangement joins TRBV28 to TRBJ1-6; possibly TRBD1 for D (5 bases). Germline assignment: CDR1 MDHEN and CDR2 SYDVKM. Trimming removed 3 bases at V and 8 bases at J, with 17 bases between. CDR3 length: 16 residues. As DNA, the CDR3 is TGTGCCAGCAGTTTCAGCTGGGGACCGTCGGATTCACCCCTCCACTTT. Protein sequence: CASSFSWGPSDSPLHF. Complete variable domain (other parts from reference TRBV28 and TRBJ1-6): DVKVTQSSRYLVKRTGEKVFLECVQDMDHENMFWYRQDPGLGLRLIYFSYDVKMKEKGDIPEGYSVSREKKERFSLILESASTNQTSMYLCASSFSWGPSDSPLHFGNGTRLTVT.

This chain connects TRBV4-1 to TRBJ2-7, with D possibly being TRBD2 (6 bases). CDR1 and CDR2 from the germline V gene are MGHRA and YSYEKL. The CDR3 covers 14 residues. Trimming left V 4 bases short and J 3 bases short, with 13 bases between. The CDR3 DNA reads TGCGCCAGCAGCCCCGACGCGCGGGGCTACGAGCAGTACTTC. Residues: CASSPDARGYEQYF.

The V call is TRBV6-4, the J call TRBJ2-1, with TRBD2 matching over 12 bases. CDR1 and CDR2 from the germline V gene are MRHNA and SNTAGT. After removal of 0 bases from V and 6 bases from J, the junction contained 3 bases not matched to a gene. The CDR3 spans 16 residues. The CDR3 loop is CASSDSASGGANEQFF. DNA for the CDR3: TGTGCCAGCAGTGACTCGGCTAGCGGGGGGGCCAATGAGCAGTTCTTC.

The V gene is TRBV7-9, the J gene TRBJ2-2; D perhaps matches TRBD1 (5 bases). Germline V lookup: CDR1 SEHNR, CDR2 FQNEAQ (reference sequence). The CDR3 is 14 amino acids. The V end was cut by 1 base, the J end by 6 bases, with 9 bases between. The CDR3 DNA sequence: TGTGCCAGCAGCTTAGGGGGCTATTCCGGGGAGCTGTTTTTT. Translating gives CASSLGGYSGELFF.

This chain joins TRBV10-3 and TRBJ2-2; D uncertain. The CDR3 has 11 residues. The V end was cut by 0 bases, the J end by 8 bases, with 1 base between. Germline assignment: CDR1 ENHRY and CDR2 SYGVKD. In nucleotides, the CDR3 is TGTGCCATCAGTGAGTCGGGGGAGCTGTTTTTT. Its protein product is CAISESGELFF.

This clone showed up just once. The chain links TRBV9 to TRBJ2-7; maybe TRBD1 (5 bases). With 0 bases removed from V and 2 bases from J, the gap between germline ends came to 9 bases. The CDR3 loop spans 14 amino acids. Germline CDR1 and CDR2: SGDLS and YYNGEE. The CDR3 bases are TGTGCCAGCAGCGTAGGAGTAGGGGCCTACGAGCAGTACTTC. Its translation: CASSVGVGAYEQYF.

The rearrangement uses TRBV2 and TRBJ2-5, with TRBD2 identical over 9 bases. With V trimmed by 4 bases and J by 3 bases, 3 bases remained unmatched. The germline V gene has CDR1 SNHLY and CDR2 FYNNEI. This CDR3 is built from 14 residues. CDR3 nucleotides: TGTGCCAGCAGTGCCCCTAGCGGGAAAGAGACCCAGTACTTC. This codes for CASSAPSGKETQYF.

The V gene is TRBV30, the J gene TRBJ1-2; D uncertain. Germline V gives CDR1 GTSNPN, CDR2 SVGIG (reference sequence). The CDR3 runs to 15 residues. V was shortened by 2 bases and J by 4 bases, with 17 bases between the two germline ends. In nucleotides, the CDR3 is TGTGCCTGGAGTCCCCTACCCGGTCCTGTCTATGGCTACACCTTC. Translating it yields CAWSPLPGPVYGYTF. The full variable domain, with the rest looked up from reference TRBV30 and TRBJ1-2, is SQTIHQWPATLVQPVGSPLSLECTVEGTSNPNLYWYRQAAGRGLQLLFYSVGIGQISSEVPQNLSASRPQDRQFILSSKKLLLSDSGFYLCAWSPLPGPVYGYTFGSGTRLTVV.

The chain uses TRBV18 and TRBJ2-2, with unresolved D. V lost 9 bases to trimming and J lost 4 bases, with 12 bases between them. The CDR3 spans 13 residues. Germline loops: CDR1 KGHSH, CDR2 LQKENI. CDR3 in amino acids: CASRSASTGELFF. DNA of the CDR3: TGTGCCAGTCGGTCGGCGTCCACCGGGGAGCTGTTTTTT.

The V and J genes are TRBV7-2 and TRBJ2-1; unclear D gene. CDR3 length: 16 residues. The germline gives CDR1 SGHTA, CDR2 FQGNSA. V lost 2 bases, J lost 0 bases, and 11 bases lay in between. CDR3 nucleotides: TGTGCCAGCAGCTTAACCCTAGGTTTCTCCTACAATGAGCAGTTCTTC. Its protein is CASSLTLGFSYNEQFF.

This chain uses TRBV28 with TRBJ2-1; D call uncertain. V lost 5 bases and J lost 2, with 13 bases in between. CDR1 MDHEN and CDR2 SYDVKM come from the germline V gene. This CDR3 contains 15 residues. CDR3 loop: CASSQDLHAYNEQFF. In DNA form, the CDR3 reads TGTGCCAGCAGTCAAGACCTCCACGCCTACAATGAGCAGTTCTTC.

This chain connects TRBV7-9 to TRBJ2-1; 9 nucleotides match TRBD1. This CDR3 is built from 15 residues. V shed 6 bases, J shed 3 bases, and the junction held 6 bases outside the gene matches. From germline, CDR1 is SEHNR and CDR2 FQNEAQ (reference sequence). The CDR3 region is CASRRGDRDYNEQFF. Here the CDR3 DNA reads TGTGCCAGCAGGAGGGGGGACAGGGACTACAATGAGCAGTTCTTC.

This chain connects TRBV7-2 to TRBJ2-3, with 7 bases matching TRBD2. CDR3 length: 17 amino acids. V was clipped by 0 bases and J by 0 bases; unmatched bases: 6. The germline V gene encodes CDR1 SGHTA and CDR2 FQGNSA. The CDR3 nucleotides read TGTGCCAGCAGCTTAGCCTTCCTAGCGGTTAGCACAGATACGCAGTATTTT. Translation: CASSLAFLAVSTDTQYF. Variable domain in full (rest from reference TRBV7-2 and TRBJ2-3): GAGVSQSPSNKVTEKGKDVELRCDPISGHTALYWYRQSLGQGLEFLIYFQGNSAPDKSGLPSDRFSAERTGGSVSTLTIQRTQQEDSAVYLCASSLAFLAVSTDTQYFGPGTRLTVL.

Written as DNA, the CDR3 is TGTGCCAGCAGTCTGGACTCTGGGGCCAACGTCCTGACTTTC. Its translation: CASSLDSGANVLTF. This rearrangement joins TRBV5-4 to TRBJ2-6; unclear D gene. The germline V gene has CDR1 SGHNT and CDR2 YYREEE (reference sequence). Trimming cost V 5 bases and J 0 bases, with 6 bases left between them. This CDR3 is built from 14 residues.

V usage is TRBV9 and J usage is TRBJ2-6; D uncertain. V lost 7 bases, J lost 1 base, and 3 bases lay in between. CDR3 length: 12 residues. Germline V gene lookup returns CDR1 SGDLS and CDR2 YYNGEE. The CDR3 loop is CASQSGANVLTF. The CDR3 bases are TGTGCCAGCCAGTCTGGGGCCAACGTCCTGACTTTC.

CDR3 DNA sequence: TGTGCCAGCAGTTTTGGGCGGGTAAACTATGGCTACACCTTC. Translation: CASSFGRVNYGYTF. The V call is TRBV27, the J call TRBJ1-2; no clear D. This CDR3 is built from 14 residues. The germline V and J ends were trimmed by 3 bases and 2 bases, with 10 bases remaining between them. Germline CDR1 MNHEY, CDR2 SMNVEV (reference sequence).

The chain recombines TRBV28 with TRBJ2-3; D unresolved. The V end lost 6 bases, the J end lost 0 bases, and 4 bases lay between the germline ends. Germline CDR1 is MDHEN and CDR2 is SYDVKM. There are 12 residues in the CDR3. CDR3: CASRTSTDTQYF. The CDR3 nucleotides read TGTGCCAGCAGGACCAGCACAGATACGCAGTATTTT.

The sample holds one count of this clone. This chain connects TRBV4-1 to TRBJ2-7; 13 bases fit TRBD2. J gave up 6 bases and V 4 bases, and 9 bases lay outside the gene matches. CDR3 length: 16 residues. Germline-derived CDR1 and CDR2 are MGHRA and YSYEKL. CDR3 nucleotides: TGCGCCAGCAGCCCTACCCCTGGACTAGCGGGAGTCGAGCAGTACTTC. Amino acids: CASSPTPGLAGVEQYF.

This clone turned up a few times. V gene TRBV6-4 combines with J gene TRBJ2-3; possibly TRBD2 for D (6 bases). Per germline, CDR1 MRHNA and CDR2 SNTAGT. Trimming pared 4 bases from V and 0 bases from J, leaving 11 bases between. The CDR3 extends over 15 amino acids. The CDR3 spells CASSAMRGSTDTQYF. CDR3 sequence (DNA): TGTGCCAGCAGTGCTATGCGGGGCAGCACAGATACGCAGTATTTT.

This clone was seen a handful of times. The J gene is TRBJ1-6, the V gene TRBV11-2; unclear D gene. Germline CDR1 SGHAT, CDR2 FQNNGV. The CDR3 spans 13 residues. V was clipped by 0 bases and J by 7 bases, with 4 bases between them. The CDR3 spells CASSLETNSPLHF. The CDR3 coding sequence is TGTGCCAGCAGCTTAGAAACAAATTCACCCCTCCACTTT.

The gene calls are TRBV10-2 and TRBJ2-1; D call uncertain. This CDR3 contains 11 residues. CDR1 and CDR2 (germline): WSHSY, SAAADI. Trimming removed 2 bases at V and 7 bases at J, with 3 bases between. The CDR3 is CASSEQNEQFF. The CDR3 coding sequence is TGCGCCAGCAGTGAGCAGAATGAGCAGTTCTTC.

This clone has only one observation. This chain joins TRBV13 and TRBJ1-4; TRBD1 matches 12 bases. Per germline, CDR1 PRHDT and CDR2 FYEKMQ (reference sequence). CDR3 length: 19 residues. V was clipped by 4 bases and J by 7 bases; unmatched bases: 16. The CDR3 sequence is CASSSPNRDRGLNGEKLFF. CDR3 coding DNA: TGTGCCAGCAGCTCCCCGAACCGGGACAGGGGGCTTAACGGTGAAAAACTGTTTTTT.

Only one count was recorded for this clone. V and J are TRBV19 and TRBJ1-3, with 7 bases that match TRBD1. The V gene end was trimmed by 8 bases and the J gene end by 0 bases; junction bases not matched to a gene: 7. The CDR3 runs to 15 residues. The germline V gene encodes CDR1 LNHDA and CDR2 SQIVND (reference sequence). As DNA, the CDR3 is TGTGCCAGTGGAATGACAGGGTTCTCTGGAAACACCATATATTTT. It yields the protein CASGMTGFSGNTIYF.

The J gene is TRBJ2-7, the V gene TRBV7-9; TRBD2 aligns across 7 bases. Trimming at V came to 5 bases and at J to 2 bases, leaving 6 bases not matched to a gene. CDR3 length equals 14 residues. Germline V gene data show CDR1 as SEHNR and CDR2 as FQNEAQ (reference sequence). CDR3 in DNA: TGTGCCAGCAGCCTCGCGGGGGAGGCCTACGAGCAGTACTTC. Encoded protein: CASSLAGEAYEQYF.

The chain links TRBV10-3 to TRBJ2-1; D remains unclear. CDR3 length: 12 amino acids. The germline CDR1 and CDR2 sequences are ENHRY and SYGVKD. Trimming removed 2 bases from V and 7 bases from J, with 6 bases in between. This CDR3 is CAISEVGNEQFF. The CDR3 DNA reads as TGTGCCATCAGTGAGGTAGGGAATGAGCAGTTCTTC.

This chain links TRBV15 with TRBJ2-5; D gene ambiguous. Germline CDR1 LNHNV, CDR2 YYDKDF (reference sequence). V was clipped by 7 bases and J by 4 bases, with 10 bases between them. This CDR3 spans 12 amino acids. The CDR3 loop reads CATTTGGETQYF. The DNA for the CDR3 is TGTGCCACCACAACGGGCGGAGAGACCCAGTACTTC.

The V and J genes are TRBV5-8 and TRBJ1-1; unclear D gene. The V and J ends lost 1 base and 5 bases respectively, with 6 bases between them. Per germline, CDR1 SGHTS and CDR2 YDEGEE. The CDR3 length is 12 residues. CDR3 sequence (DNA): TGTGCCAGCAGCTTGTTCGGGACTGAAGCTTTCTTT. Protein sequence: CASSLFGTEAFF.

This chain links TRBV28 with TRBJ1-6; a possible D gene is TRBD1 (5 bases). This CDR3 comprises 14 residues. The V and J ends lost 5 bases and 9 bases respectively, with 14 bases between them. Germline V gives CDR1 MDHEN, CDR2 SYDVKM. CDR3 in DNA: TGTGCCAGCAGTCCCCTATCGGGGGGTTCACCCCTCCACTTT. It encodes CASSPLSGGSPLHF.

Here the CDR3 reads CASSIGIRREETQYF. CDR3 coding DNA: TGTGCCAGCAGCATCGGGATCCGCCGAGAGGAGACCCAGTACTTC. The chain is built from TRBV5-4 and TRBJ2-5; tentative D call: TRBD2 (5 bases). The CDR3 is 15 amino acids. The germline V and J ends were trimmed by 4 bases and 5 bases, with 18 bases remaining between them. Germline V gene sequence: CDR1 SGHNT, CDR2 YYREEE (reference sequence).